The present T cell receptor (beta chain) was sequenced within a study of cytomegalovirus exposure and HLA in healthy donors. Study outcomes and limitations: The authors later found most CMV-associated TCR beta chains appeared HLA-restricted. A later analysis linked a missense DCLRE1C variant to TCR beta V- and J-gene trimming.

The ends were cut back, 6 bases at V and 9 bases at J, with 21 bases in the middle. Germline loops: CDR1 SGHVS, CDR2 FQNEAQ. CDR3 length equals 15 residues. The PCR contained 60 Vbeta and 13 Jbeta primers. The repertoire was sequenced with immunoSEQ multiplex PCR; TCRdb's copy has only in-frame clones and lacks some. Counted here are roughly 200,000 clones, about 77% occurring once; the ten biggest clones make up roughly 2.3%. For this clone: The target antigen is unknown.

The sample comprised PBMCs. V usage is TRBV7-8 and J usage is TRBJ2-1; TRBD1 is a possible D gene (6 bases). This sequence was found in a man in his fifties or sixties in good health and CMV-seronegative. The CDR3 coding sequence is TGTGCCAGCAGAGGGGGACCGGGAAACCCTGGTGAGCAGTTCTTC. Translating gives CASRGGPGNPGEQFF.